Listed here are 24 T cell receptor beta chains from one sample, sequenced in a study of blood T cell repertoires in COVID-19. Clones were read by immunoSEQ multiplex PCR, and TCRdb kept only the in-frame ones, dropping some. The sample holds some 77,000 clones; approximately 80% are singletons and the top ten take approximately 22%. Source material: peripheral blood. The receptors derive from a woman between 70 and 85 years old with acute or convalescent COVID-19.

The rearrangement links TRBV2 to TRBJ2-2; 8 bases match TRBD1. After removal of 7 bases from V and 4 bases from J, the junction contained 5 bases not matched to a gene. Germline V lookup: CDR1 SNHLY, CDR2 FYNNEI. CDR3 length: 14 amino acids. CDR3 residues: CASKKQGVTGELFF. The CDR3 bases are TGTGCCAGCAAGAAACAGGGGGTCACCGGGGAGCTGTTTTTT.

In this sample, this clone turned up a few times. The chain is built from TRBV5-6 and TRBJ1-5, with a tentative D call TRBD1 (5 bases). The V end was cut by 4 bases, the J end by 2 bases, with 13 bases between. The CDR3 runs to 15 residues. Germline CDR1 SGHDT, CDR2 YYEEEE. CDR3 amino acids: CASSGRTGGNQPQHF. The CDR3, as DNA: TGTGCCAGCAGCGGCCGGACGGGGGGCAATCAGCCCCAGCATTTT.

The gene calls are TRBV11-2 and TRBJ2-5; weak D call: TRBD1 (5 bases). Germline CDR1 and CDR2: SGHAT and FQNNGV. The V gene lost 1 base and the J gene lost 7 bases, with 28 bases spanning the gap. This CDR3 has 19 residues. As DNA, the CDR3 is TGTGCCAGCAGCTTAGTCCCCCTCACGGTAGGGGCCCGCCGGCGGACCCAGTACTTC. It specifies CASSLVPLTVGARRRTQYF.

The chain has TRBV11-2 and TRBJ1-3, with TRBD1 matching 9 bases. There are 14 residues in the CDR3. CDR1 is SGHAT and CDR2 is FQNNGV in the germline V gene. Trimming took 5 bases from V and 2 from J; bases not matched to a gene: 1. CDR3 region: CASSRTGAGNTIYF. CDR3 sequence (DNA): TGTGCCAGCAGCCGGACAGGGGCTGGAAACACCATATATTTT.

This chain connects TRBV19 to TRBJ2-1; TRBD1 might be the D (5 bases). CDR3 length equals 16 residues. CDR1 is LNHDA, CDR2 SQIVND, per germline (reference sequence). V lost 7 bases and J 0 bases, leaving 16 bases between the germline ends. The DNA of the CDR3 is TGTGCCAGTAACCTGGGTGCAGGGCCCTCCTACAATGAGCAGTTCTTC. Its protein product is CASNLGAGPSYNEQFF.

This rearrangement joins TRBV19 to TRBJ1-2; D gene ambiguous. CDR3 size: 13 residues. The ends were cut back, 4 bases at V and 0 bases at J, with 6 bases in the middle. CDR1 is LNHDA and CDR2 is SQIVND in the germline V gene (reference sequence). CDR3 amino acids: CASSTNSNYGYTF. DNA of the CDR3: TGTGCCAGTAGTACCAACTCTAACTATGGCTACACCTTC.

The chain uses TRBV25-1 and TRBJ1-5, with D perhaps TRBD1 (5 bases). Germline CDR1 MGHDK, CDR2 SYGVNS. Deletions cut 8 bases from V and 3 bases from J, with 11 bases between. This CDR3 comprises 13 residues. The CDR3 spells CASRGGFNQPQHF. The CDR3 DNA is TGTGCCAGCCGGGGGGGGTTCAATCAGCCCCAGCATTTT.

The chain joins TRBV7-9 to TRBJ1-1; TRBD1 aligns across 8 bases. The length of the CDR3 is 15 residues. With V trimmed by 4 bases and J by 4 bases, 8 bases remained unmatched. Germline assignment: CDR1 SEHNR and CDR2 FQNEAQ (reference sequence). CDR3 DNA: TGTGCCAGCAGCTCAGGACAGGGAAGGACCACTGAAGCTTTCTTT. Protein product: CASSSGQGRTTEAFF.

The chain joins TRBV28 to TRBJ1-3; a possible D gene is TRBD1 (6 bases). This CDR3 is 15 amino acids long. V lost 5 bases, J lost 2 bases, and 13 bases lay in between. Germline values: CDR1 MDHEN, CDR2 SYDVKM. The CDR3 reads CASSEKTGAGNTIYF. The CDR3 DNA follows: TGTGCCAGCAGTGAAAAGACAGGCGCTGGAAACACCATATATTTT.

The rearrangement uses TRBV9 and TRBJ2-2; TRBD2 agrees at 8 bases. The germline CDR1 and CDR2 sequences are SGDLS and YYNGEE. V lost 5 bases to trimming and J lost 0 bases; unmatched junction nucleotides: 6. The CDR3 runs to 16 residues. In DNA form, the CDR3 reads TGTGCCAGCAGTCAGCAACTAGCGGCGAACACCGGGGAGCTGTTTTTT. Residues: CASSQQLAANTGELFF.

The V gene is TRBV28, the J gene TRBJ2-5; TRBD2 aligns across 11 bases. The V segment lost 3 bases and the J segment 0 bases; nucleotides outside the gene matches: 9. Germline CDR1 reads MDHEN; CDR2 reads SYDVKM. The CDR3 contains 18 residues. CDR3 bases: TGTGCCAGCAGTTTCAGGGGGGGACTAGCGGACTACCAAGAGACCCAGTACTTC. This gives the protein CASSFRGGLADYQETQYF.

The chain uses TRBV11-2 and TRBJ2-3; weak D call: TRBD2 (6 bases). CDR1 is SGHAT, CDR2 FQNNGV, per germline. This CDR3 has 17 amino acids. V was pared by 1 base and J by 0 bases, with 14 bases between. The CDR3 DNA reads TGTGCCAGCAGCTTAGGACGGAGCGGGCTGAGCACAGATACGCAGTATTTT. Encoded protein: CASSLGRSGLSTDTQYF.

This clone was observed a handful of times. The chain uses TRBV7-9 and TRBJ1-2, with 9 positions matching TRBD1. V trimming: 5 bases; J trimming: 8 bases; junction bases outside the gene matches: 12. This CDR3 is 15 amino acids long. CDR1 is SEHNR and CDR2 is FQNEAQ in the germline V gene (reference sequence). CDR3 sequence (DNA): TGTGCCAGCAGCGCCCGACAGGGGGTCTCGGAGGGCTACACCTTC. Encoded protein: CASSARQGVSEGYTF.

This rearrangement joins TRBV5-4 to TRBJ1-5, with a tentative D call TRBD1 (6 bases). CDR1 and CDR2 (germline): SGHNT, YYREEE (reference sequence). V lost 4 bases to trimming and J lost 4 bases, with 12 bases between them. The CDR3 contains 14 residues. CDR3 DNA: TGTGCCAGCAGCCCAGGGGTAGGAAATCAGCCCCAGCATTTT. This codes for CASSPGVGNQPQHF.

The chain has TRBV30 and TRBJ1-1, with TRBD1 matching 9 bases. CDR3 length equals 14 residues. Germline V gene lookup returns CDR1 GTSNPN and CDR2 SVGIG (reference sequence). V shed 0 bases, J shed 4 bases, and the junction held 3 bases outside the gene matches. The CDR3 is CAWSVTGGVTEAFF. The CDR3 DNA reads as TGTGCCTGGAGTGTAACAGGGGGCGTCACTGAAGCTTTCTTT.

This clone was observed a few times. CDR3 bases: TGTGCCAGCAGCCCATTCGGACAGGGCTATGGCTACACCTTC. The encoded protein is CASSPFGQGYGYTF. The rearrangement uses TRBV7-6 and TRBJ1-2; 8 bases align to TRBD1. There are 14 residues in the CDR3. Germline lookup yields CDR1 SGHVS and CDR2 FNYEAQ. J was trimmed by 4 bases and V by 5 bases; bases with no gene match: 6.

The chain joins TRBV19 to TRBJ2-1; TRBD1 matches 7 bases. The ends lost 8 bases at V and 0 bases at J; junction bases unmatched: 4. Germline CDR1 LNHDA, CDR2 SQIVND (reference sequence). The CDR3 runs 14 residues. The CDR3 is CASSWDSSYNEQFF. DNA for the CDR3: TGTGCCAGTTCTTGGGACAGCTCCTACAATGAGCAGTTCTTC. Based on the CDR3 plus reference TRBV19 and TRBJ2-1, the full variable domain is DGGITQSPKYLFRKEGQNVTLSCEQNLNHDAMYWYRQDPGQGLRLIYYSQIVNDFQKGDIAEGYSVSREKKESFPLTVTSAQKNPTAFYLCASSWDSSYNEQFFGPGTRLTVL.

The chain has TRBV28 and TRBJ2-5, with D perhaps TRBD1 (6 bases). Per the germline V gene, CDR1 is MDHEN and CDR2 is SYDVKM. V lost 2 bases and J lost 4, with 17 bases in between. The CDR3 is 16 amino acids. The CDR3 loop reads CASSLRGTGFLETQYF. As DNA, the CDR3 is TGTGCCAGCAGTTTACGGGGAACAGGGTTCTTAGAGACCCAGTACTTC.

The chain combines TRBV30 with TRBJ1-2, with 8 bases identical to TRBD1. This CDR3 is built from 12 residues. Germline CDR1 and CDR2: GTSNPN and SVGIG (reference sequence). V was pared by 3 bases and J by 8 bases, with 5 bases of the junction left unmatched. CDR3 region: CAWSRGPGGYTF. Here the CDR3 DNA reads TGTGCCTGGAGCAGGGGGCCGGGGGGCTACACCTTC.

The CDR3 is CASSLWAPSGKNIQYF. DNA for the CDR3: TGTGCCAGCAGTTTATGGGCCCCTAGCGGTAAAAACATTCAGTACTTC. This sequence joins TRBV27 and TRBJ2-4; 7 bases fit TRBD2. Germline-derived CDR1 and CDR2 are MNHEY and SMNVEV (reference sequence). The length of the CDR3 is 16 residues. The junction had 7 bases not matched to a gene; V was cut back by 1 base and J by 4 bases.

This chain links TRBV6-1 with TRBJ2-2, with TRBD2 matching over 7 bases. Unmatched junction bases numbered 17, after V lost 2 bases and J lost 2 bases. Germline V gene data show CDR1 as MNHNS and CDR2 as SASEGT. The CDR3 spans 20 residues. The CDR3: CASSEWPTGRGGINTGELFF. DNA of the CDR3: TGTGCCAGCAGTGAATGGCCAACGGGGAGGGGAGGGATAAACACCGGGGAGCTGTTTTTT.

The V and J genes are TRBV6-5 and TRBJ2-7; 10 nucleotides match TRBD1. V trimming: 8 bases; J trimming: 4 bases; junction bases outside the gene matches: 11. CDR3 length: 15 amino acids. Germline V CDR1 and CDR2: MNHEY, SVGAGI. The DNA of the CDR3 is TGTGCCAGCCGGGGGGTTGACAGGGGGCCTTACGAGCAGTACTTC. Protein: CASRGVDRGPYEQYF.

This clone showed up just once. CDR3 in DNA: TGCGCCAGCAGCTCCCCTTCCTACGAGCAGTACTTC. Its protein product is CASSSPSYEQYF. This sequence joins TRBV5-1 and TRBJ2-7; no reliable D call. The CDR3 extends over 12 amino acids. The V end lost 3 bases, the J end lost 1 base, and 5 bases lay between the germline ends. Germline V gene data show CDR1 as SGHRS and CDR2 as YFSETQ.

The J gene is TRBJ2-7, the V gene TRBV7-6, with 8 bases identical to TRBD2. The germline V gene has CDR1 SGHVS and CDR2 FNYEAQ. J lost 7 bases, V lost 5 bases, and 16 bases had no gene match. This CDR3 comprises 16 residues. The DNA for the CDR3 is TGTGCCAGCAGCACTTCGACCGGGACTAGACGGGGGGAGCAGTACTTC. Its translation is CASSTSTGTRRGEQYF.